This T cell receptor beta chain was documented in a study of PD-1 blockade in classical Hodgkin lymphoma. The time point was: cycle 4 day 1 (C4D1), after five to seven weeks of nivolumab. The patients all showed relapse after autologous stem cell transplantation, while their brentuximab vedotin exposure varied. Through magnetic negative selection, CD8+ T cells were separated from PBMCs that had been thawed. Germline loops: CDR1 MNHNY, CDR2 SVGAGI (reference sequence). CDR3 length equals 14 residues. The V gene end was trimmed by 4 bases and the J gene end by 6 bases; junction bases not matched to a gene: 7. TCRdb's copy holds only in-frame clones and misses some; the assay was immunoSEQ multiplex PCR. In the table there are 15,000 to 25,000 clones, around four fifths of which are singletons.

The V call is TRBV6-6, the J call TRBJ1-2; TRBD1 aligns across 8 bases. The specimen comprised CD8+ T cells from blood, sampled before the fourth cycle of nivolumab. The TCR originated in a human donor with classical Hodgkin lymphoma. The CDR3 sequence: CASSSRTGKDGYTF. The CDR3 coding sequence is TGTGCCAGCAGTTCCCGGACAGGGAAGGATGGCTACACCTTC.